This T cell receptor (beta chain) comes out of a study of blood T cell repertoires in COVID-19. Across the whole study: Collection of acute and convalescent COVID-19 samples took place in the United States, Italy and Spain.

Participants, about 18 to 95 years old, spanned around 26 US areas. For recovered donors of Cohort 3, there were two negative PCRs, clearance, or symptom resolution. Looked up from germline, CDR1 is SGHKS and CDR2 is YYEKEE (reference sequence). The CDR3 has 14 residues. Trimming left V 2 bases short and J 4 bases short, with 11 bases between. Study processing details: Estimates of nucleated cell counts were drawn from the amplification of reference gene primers. Method: immunoSEQ multiplex PCR; TCRdb's copy keeps in-frame clones and lacks some. V, J and clone size derive from that table, while D and trimming were established from the DNA sequence. Of about 320,000 clones in the sample, just over 85% were seen once.

Input material: PBMCs or T cells enriched from blood (not recorded which). The chain employs TRBV5-5 and TRBJ2-3; D gene ambiguous. The receptor's source is a woman aged 18-30 years who had recovered from COVID-19. CDR3 sequence: CASSFPPESDTQYF. In DNA, the CDR3 is TGTGCCAGCAGCTTCCCGCCTGAGTCAGATACGCAGTATTTT.